This T cell receptor (beta chain) originates from a study of molecular identifiers for immune sequencing clone quantification. TCRdb re-analysed the PCR reads in MiXCR, keeping a single row per CDR3 protein. The sample has roughly 65,000 distinct CDR3 sequences; under 20% are singletons. Trimming removed 6 bases at V and 0 bases at J, with 14 bases between. CDR3 length equals 14 residues. The germline V gene has CDR1 SQVTM and CDR2 ANQGSEA. This clonotype was seen at least ten times. The TCR comes from a human donor in good health. Some libraries in this study had Jurkat cell RNA spiked in. The chain is built from TRBV29-1 and TRBJ1-2; D perhaps matches TRBD1 (6 bases). Sequences were obtained from naive CD8+ T cells from blood, with Jurkat cell RNA spiked in. Subset specified: FACS-sorted CD8+CD4-CCR7+CD45RA+ naive T cells. The CDR3 loop reads CSVPDSFANYGYTF. The CDR3 region has the DNA TGCAGCGTGCCGGACAGCTTTGCTAACTATGGCTACACCTTC.